These T cell receptor beta chains were read from a single sample in a study of cytomegalovirus exposure and HLA in healthy donors. Here immunoSEQ multiplex PCR was the method, and the copy in TCRdb shows in-frame clones only, minus some. The repertoire holds around 150,000 clones, with approximately 82% as singletons. The sequenced sample consisted of PBMCs. The receptor set was obtained from a young man in good health and CMV-seropositive. Each CDR3 is given with its conserved first and last residue. Fields, in order: CDR3 protein, CDR3 DNA, D gene, J gene, V gene, clone size. D genes are given only for firm matches. Only some rows state a clone size, as once, few, many or a class for expanded clones.

CASMRVDRSGAEAFF | TGTGCCAGCATGCGAGTGGACAGAAGTGGGGCTGAAGCTTTCTTT | NA | TRBJ1-1 | TRBV6-5 | NA
CASSLSGANTGELFF | TGTGCCAGCAGTTTATCTGGAGCGAACACCGGGGAGCTGTTTTTT | NA | TRBJ2-2 | TRBV28 | NA
CASSVGTSGNSGANVLTF | TGCGCCAGCAGCGTGGGGACTAGCGGAAACTCTGGGGCCAACGTCCTGACTTTC | TRBD2 | TRBJ2-6 | TRBV5-1 | NA
CASSTGTSGQETQYF | TGTGCCAGCAGTACCGGGACTAGCGGCCAAGAGACCCAGTACTTC | TRBD2 | TRBJ2-5 | TRBV6-5 | NA
CASSLVGTGGEKLFF | TGTGCCAGCAGCTTAGTTGGGACAGGTGGTGAAAAACTGTTTTTT | TRBD1 | TRBJ1-4 | TRBV11-2 | NA
CASSSAWGQKNTEAFF | TGCGCCAGCAGCTCGGCCTGGGGACAAAAGAACACTGAAGCTTTCTTT | NA | TRBJ1-1 | TRBV5-1 | NA
CASSSFGQAVQETQYF | TGTGCCAGCAGCTCATTTGGACAGGCTGTCCAAGAGACCCAGTACTTC | TRBD1 | TRBJ2-5 | TRBV7-8 | NA
CAVRGQNTEAFF | TGTGCCGTCCGAGGGCAGAACACTGAAGCTTTCTTT | NA | TRBJ1-1 | TRBV6-1 | NA
CASSSGAGKTGYTF | TGTGCCAGCAGCTCTGGGGCAGGGAAGACCGGCTACACCTTC | NA | TRBJ1-2 | TRBV7-3 | NA
CASSLQAVFGNTIYF | TGTGCCAGCAGCCTACAGGCCGTCTTTGGAAACACCATATATTTT | NA | TRBJ1-3 | TRBV5-6 | NA
CASSLALGANTEAFF | TGCGCCAGCAGCTTGGCCCTGGGGGCGAACACTGAAGCTTTCTTT | NA | TRBJ1-1 | TRBV5-1 | NA
CASSFDKNTGELFF | TGTGCCAGCAGTTTCGACAAGAACACCGGGGAGCTGTTTTTT | NA | TRBJ2-2 | TRBV28 | NA
CASSAFGLAGDVEQFF | TGCGCCAGCAGCGCCTTTGGACTAGCAGGAGATGTGGAGCAGTTCTTC | TRBD2 | TRBJ2-1 | TRBV4-1 | NA
CASSIASGYEQYF | TGCGCCAGCAGCATAGCTAGCGGCTACGAGCAGTACTTC | TRBD2 | TRBJ2-7 | TRBV5-1 | NA
CASSSMIQGGYGYTF | TGTGCCAGTAGTTCAATGATACAGGGTGGCTATGGCTACACCTTC | NA | TRBJ1-2 | TRBV19 | NA
CSSSYRDNEQFF | TGTTCCAGCAGTTACAGAGACAATGAGCAGTTCTTC | NA | TRBJ2-1 | TRBV7-9 | NA
CASSLALSGEKLFF | TGTGCCAGCAGCTTGGCCCTTTCGGGTGAAAAACTGTTTTTT | NA | TRBJ1-4 | TRBV5-4 | few
CASSTTGFGLRQHF | TGTGCCAGCAGCACTACAGGGTTTGGGTTGCGCCAGCATTTT | NA | TRBJ1-5 | TRBV7-2 | once
CASSWGDGSYEQYF | TGTGCCAGCAGCTGGGGGGACGGATCCTACGAGCAGTACTTC | NA | TRBJ2-7 | TRBV5-8 | NA
CASSLGTPGAQYF | TGTGCCAGCAGCTTGGGGACCCCGGGGGCCCAGTACTTC | NA | TRBJ2-5 | TRBV28 | NA
CATATQASSPYNEQFF | TGTGCCACCGCTACCCAAGCTAGCTCTCCCTACAATGAGCAGTTCTTC | NA | TRBJ2-1 | TRBV19 | NA
CASSPPGFQTGSLFNYGYTF | TGTGCCAGCAGTCCGCCGGGTTTCCAGACCGGCTCGCTCTTTAACTATGGCTACACCTTC | NA | TRBJ1-2 | TRBV28 | NA
CASSEYRQGNQPQHF | TGTGCCAGCAGTGAATATAGGCAGGGCAATCAGCCCCAGCATTTT | NA | TRBJ1-5 | TRBV2 | NA
CASRRHQGARETQYF | TGCGCCAGCAGGCGACATCAGGGGGCGAGGGAGACCCAGTACTTC | TRBD1 | TRBJ2-5 | TRBV5-1 | NA
CASSLGQGPGYTF | TGTGCCAGCAGCTTGGGGCAGGGCCCTGGCTACACCTTC | NA | TRBJ1-2 | TRBV5-6 | NA
CASSATGGADTQYF | TGCGCCAGCAGCGCGACAGGGGGCGCAGATACGCAGTATTTT | TRBD1 | TRBJ2-3 | TRBV5-1 | NA
CASSEDRVADEQFF | TGTGCCAGCAGCGAGGACAGGGTGGCCGATGAGCAGTTCTTC | TRBD1 | TRBJ2-1 | TRBV7-9 | NA